The clone carrying this TCR beta chain occurred many times. This specimen belongs to a study of T cells after yellow fever vaccination. The V gene lost 0 bases and the J gene lost 8 bases, with 9 bases spanning the gap. The CDR3 loop spans 13 amino acids. The germline CDR1 and CDR2 sequences are LGHDT and YNNKEL (reference sequence). MiXCR was run by TCRdb on the 5' RACE reads, yielding one entry per CDR3 protein. Counted here are about 210,000 distinct CDR3 sequences, approximately 3% occurring once; the ten biggest clones make up around 3%. This sequence originates from a man in his late teens or twenties who received the YFV17D yellow fever vaccine. The starting material was CD4+ T cells sorted from PBMCs, obtained 10 days after the yellow fever booster vaccination. J is TRBJ2-3 and V is TRBV3-1, with D unclear. CDR3: CASSQDKVATQYF. The CDR3 DNA sequence: TGTGCCAGCAGCCAAGATAAGGTAGCTACGCAGTATTTT.